This T cell receptor beta chain came from a study of T-cell memory formation after mild COVID-19. Study background: The TCR clusters were mostly specific to one donor.

Trimming shortened V by 2 bases and J by 3 bases, and 10 bases separated the two germline ends. The CDR3 runs 15 residues. Per germline, CDR1 SGHTA and CDR2 FQGNSA. TCRdb reprocessed the 5' RACE reads via MiXCR and lists one record per CDR3 protein. This table has more than 150,000 distinct CDR3 sequences, 9.5% to 13% appearing once. General study findings and limits: Among contracting clones, CD4+ were mainly CM/EM and CD8+ enriched in EMRA. In pre-infection memory, a portion of responding clones appeared, which suggested that cross-reactive memory joined.

This clonotype occurred many times. Its target is unknown. The sample consisted of PBMCs or a T cell subset sorted from them (not recorded which). V and J are TRBV7-2 and TRBJ1-4; D is unclear. The sequence derives from a man between 18 and 35 years old who had mild COVID-19 (a few samples of this study predate the infection). Cell type and time point are not known. The CDR3 loop reads CASSLLGTANEKLFF. DNA of the CDR3: TGTGCCAGCAGCTTACTGGGAACGGCTAATGAAAAACTGTTTTTT.